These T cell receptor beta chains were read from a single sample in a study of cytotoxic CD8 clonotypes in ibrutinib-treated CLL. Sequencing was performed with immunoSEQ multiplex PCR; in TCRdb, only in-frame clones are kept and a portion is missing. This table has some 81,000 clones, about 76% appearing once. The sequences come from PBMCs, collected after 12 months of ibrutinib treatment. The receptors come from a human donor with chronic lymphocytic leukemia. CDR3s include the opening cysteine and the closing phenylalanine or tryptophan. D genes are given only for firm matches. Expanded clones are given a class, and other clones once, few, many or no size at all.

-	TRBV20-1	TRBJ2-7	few	CSAATDYEQYF	TGCAGTGCCGCGACAGACTACGAGCAGTACTTC
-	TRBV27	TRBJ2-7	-	CASSFRGRVYEQYF	TGTGCCAGCAGTTTTCGTGGCAGGGTTTACGAGCAGTACTTC
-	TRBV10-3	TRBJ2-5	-	CAISVGSGTQYF	TGTGCCATCAGTGTTGGGTCAGGGACCCAGTACTTC
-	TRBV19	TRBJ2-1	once	CASLAPGAYNEQFF	TGTGCCAGTTTGGCCCCTGGGGCCTACAATGAGCAGTTCTTC
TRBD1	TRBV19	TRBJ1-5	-	CASSTGTGEQPQHF	TGTGCCAGTAGTACTGGGACAGGGGAACAGCCCCAGCATTTT
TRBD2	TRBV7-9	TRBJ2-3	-	CASSRLAGSPTDTQYF	TGTGCCAGCAGCCGACTAGCGGGGAGCCCCACAGATACGCAGTATTTT
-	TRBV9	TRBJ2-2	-	CASSVDVARANTGELFF	TGTGCCAGCAGCGTAGACGTGGCGAGAGCGAACACCGGGGAGCTGTTTTTT
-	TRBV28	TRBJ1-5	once	CASSLLGRGDQPQHF	TGTGCCAGCAGTTTGTTGGGCAGGGGCGATCAGCCCCAGCATTTT
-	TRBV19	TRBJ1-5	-	CASNMGGAQHF	TGTGCCAGTAACATGGGGGGGGCCCAGCATTTT
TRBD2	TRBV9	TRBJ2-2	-	CASSVREETGELFF	TGTGCCAGCAGCGTCCGGGAGGAAACCGGGGAGCTGTTTTTT
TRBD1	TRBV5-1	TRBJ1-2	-	CASSKGQGVGYTF	TGCGCCAGCAGCAAGGGACAGGGAGTTGGCTACACCTTC
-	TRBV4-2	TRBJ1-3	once	CASSQDRFSGNTIYF	TGTGCCAGCAGCCAAGACAGATTCTCTGGAAACACCATATATTTT
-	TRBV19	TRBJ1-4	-	CASSNPPRRLVEKLFF	TGTGCCAGTAGTAACCCCCCACGCCGCCTTGTTGAAAAACTGTTTTTT
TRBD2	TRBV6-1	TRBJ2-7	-	CASSELASGRFEQYF	TGTGCCAGCAGTGAATTGGCTAGCGGGAGGTTCGAGCAGTACTTC
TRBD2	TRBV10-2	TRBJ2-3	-	CASSPTSGRTDTQYF	TGCGCCAGCAGTCCCACTAGCGGACGCACAGATACGCAGTATTTT
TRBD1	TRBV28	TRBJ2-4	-	CASSFLDRGAKNIQYF	TGTGCCAGCAGTTTTTTGGACAGGGGGGCCAAAAACATTCAGTACTTC
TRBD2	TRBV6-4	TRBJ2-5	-	CASSEVAGAQETQYF	TGTGCCAGCAGTGAGGTAGCGGGAGCGCAGGAGACCCAGTACTTC
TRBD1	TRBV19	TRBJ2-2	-	CASRGTANTGELFF	TGTGCCAGTAGGGGGACAGCTAACACCGGGGAGCTGTTTTTT
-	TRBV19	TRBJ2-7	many	CASSIADSRPAYEQYF	TGTGCCAGTAGTATAGCGGACAGCCGACCAGCCTACGAGCAGTACTTC
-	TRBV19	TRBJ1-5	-	CASSILHAAQQHF	TGTGCCAGTAGTATACTCCATGCCGCCCAACAGCATTTT
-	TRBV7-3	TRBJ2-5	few	CASSPSGRGETQYF	TGTGCCAGCAGCCCCAGCGGCCGGGGGGAGACCCAGTACTTC
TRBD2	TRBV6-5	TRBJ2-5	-	CASTQLAGMGTQYF	TGTGCCAGCACCCAACTAGCGGGGATGGGGACCCAGTACTTC
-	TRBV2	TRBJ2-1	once	CASGWEAYNEQFF	TGTGCCAGCGGGTGGGAAGCTTACAATGAGCAGTTCTTC
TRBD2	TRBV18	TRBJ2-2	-	CASSQSSGGSTGELFF	TGTGCCAGCTCACAAAGCTCCGGGGGGAGCACCGGGGAGCTGTTTTTT
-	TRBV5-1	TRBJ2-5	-	CASSPGQTQETQYF	TGCGCCAGCAGCCCTGGACAGACCCAAGAGACCCAGTACTTC
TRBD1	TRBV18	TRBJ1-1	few	CASSPTGGSGTEAFF	TGTGCCAGCTCACCCACAGGGGGCTCGGGCACTGAAGCTTTCTTT
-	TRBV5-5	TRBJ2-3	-	CASSPGPETDTQYF	TGTGCCAGCAGCCCCGGACCCGAAACAGATACGCAGTATTTT
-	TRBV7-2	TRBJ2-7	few	CASSTPGETYEQYF	TGTGCCAGCAGTACCCCTGGCGAGACCTACGAGCAGTACTTC
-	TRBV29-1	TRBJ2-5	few	CSAAAGPQETQYF	TGCAGCGCTGCGGCGGGTCCCCAAGAGACCCAGTACTTC
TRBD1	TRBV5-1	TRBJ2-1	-	CASRPGQGFYNEQFF	TGCGCCAGCAGACCCGGACAGGGGTTCTACAATGAGCAGTTCTTC
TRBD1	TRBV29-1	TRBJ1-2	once	CSVEDRGRGGYTF	TGCAGCGTTGAAGACAGGGGGCGCGGCGGCTACACCTTC
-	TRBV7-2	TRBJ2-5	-	CASSQGGTERETQYF	TGTGCCAGCAGCCAGGGGGGGACGGAGAGAGAGACCCAGTACTTC
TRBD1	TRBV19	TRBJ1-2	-	CASSTLTGGGGGYTF	TGTGCCAGTAGTACTTTGACAGGGGGCGGCGGTGGCTACACCTTC
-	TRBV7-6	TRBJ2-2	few	CASSPLRKRAGELFF	TGTGCCAGCAGCCCCCTTCGAAAGAGAGCCGGGGAGCTGTTTTTT
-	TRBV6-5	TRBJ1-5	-	CASRATGDQPQHF	TGTGCCAGCAGAGCCACGGGGGATCAGCCCCAGCATTTT
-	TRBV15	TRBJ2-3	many	CATSRDAGTQYF	TGTGCCACCAGCAGAGATGCAGGTACGCAGTATTTT
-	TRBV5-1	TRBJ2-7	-	CASSLLGPEYEQYF	TGCGCCAGCAGCTTGTTGGGCCCCGAATACGAGCAGTACTTC
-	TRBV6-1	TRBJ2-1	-	CASNGPNEQFF	TGTGCCAGCAATGGTCCGAATGAGCAGTTCTTC
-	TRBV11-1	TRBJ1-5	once	CASSGGTDQPQHF	TGTGCCAGCAGCGGGGGGACTGATCAGCCCCAGCATTTT
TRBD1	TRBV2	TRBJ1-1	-	CASSPTYIRDSQTEAFF	TGTGCCAGCAGTCCCACCTACATCCGGGACAGTCAGACTGAAGCTTTCTTT
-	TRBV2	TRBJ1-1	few	CASTFSGGETEAFF	TGTGCCAGCACCTTCTCTGGGGGGGAAACTGAAGCTTTCTTT
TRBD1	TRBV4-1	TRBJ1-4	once	CASSQTGGANEKLFF	TGCGCCAGCAGCCAAACAGGGGGCGCAAATGAAAAACTGTTTTTT
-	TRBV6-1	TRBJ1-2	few	CASTRPGTPSYGYTF	TGTGCCAGCACCCGCCCCGGGACACCTTCCTATGGCTACACCTTC
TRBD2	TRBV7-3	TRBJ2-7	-	CASSIVAGVGEQYF	TGTGCCAGCAGCATCGTAGCGGGAGTCGGTGAGCAGTACTTC